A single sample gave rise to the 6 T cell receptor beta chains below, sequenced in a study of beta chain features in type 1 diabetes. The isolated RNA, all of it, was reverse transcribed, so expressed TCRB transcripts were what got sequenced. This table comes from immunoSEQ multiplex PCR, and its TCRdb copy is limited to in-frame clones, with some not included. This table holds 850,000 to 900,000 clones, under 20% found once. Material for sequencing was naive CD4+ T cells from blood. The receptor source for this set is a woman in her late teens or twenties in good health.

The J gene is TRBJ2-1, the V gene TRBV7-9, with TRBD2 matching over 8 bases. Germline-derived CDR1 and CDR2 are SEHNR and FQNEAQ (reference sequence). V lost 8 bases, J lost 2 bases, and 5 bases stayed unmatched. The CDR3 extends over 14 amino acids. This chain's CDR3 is CASGSGTAYNEQFF. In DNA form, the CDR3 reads TGTGCCAGCGGTAGCGGGACCGCCTACAATGAGCAGTTCTTC.

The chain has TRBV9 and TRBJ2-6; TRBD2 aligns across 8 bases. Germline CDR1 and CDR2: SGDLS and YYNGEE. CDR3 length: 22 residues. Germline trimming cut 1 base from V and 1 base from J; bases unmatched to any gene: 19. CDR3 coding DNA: TGTGCCAGCAGCGTATCCGATCCTCGGGGCGGGAGGTCGGGTTCTGGGGCCAACGTCCTGACTTTC. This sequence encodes CASSVSDPRGGRSGSGANVLTF.

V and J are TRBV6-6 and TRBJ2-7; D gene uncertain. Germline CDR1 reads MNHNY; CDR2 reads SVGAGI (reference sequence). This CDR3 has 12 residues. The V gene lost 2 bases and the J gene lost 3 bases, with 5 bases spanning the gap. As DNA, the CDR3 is TGTGCCAGCAGTTACGGAAACTACGAGCAGTACTTC. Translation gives CASSYGNYEQYF.

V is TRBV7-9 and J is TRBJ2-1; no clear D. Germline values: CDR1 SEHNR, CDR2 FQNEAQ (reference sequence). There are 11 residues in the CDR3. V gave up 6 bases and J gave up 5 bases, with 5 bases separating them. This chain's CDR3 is CASRFNNEQFF. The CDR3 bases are TGTGCCAGCAGATTTAACAATGAGCAGTTCTTC.

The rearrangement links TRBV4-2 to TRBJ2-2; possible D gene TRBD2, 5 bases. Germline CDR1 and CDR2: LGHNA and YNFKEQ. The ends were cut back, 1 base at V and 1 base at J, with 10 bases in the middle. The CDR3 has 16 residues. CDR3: CASSQGIAGNTGELFF. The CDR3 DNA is TGTGCCAGCAGCCAAGGAATTGCGGGGAACACCGGGGAGCTGTTTTTT.

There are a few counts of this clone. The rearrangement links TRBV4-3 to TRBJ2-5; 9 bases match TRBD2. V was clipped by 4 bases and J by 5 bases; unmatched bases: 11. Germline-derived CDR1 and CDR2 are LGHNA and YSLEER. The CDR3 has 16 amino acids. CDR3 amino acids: CASSPAAGGRVETQYF. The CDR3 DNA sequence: TGCGCCAGCAGCCCCGCGGCGGGAGGGCGTGTCGAGACCCAGTACTTC.